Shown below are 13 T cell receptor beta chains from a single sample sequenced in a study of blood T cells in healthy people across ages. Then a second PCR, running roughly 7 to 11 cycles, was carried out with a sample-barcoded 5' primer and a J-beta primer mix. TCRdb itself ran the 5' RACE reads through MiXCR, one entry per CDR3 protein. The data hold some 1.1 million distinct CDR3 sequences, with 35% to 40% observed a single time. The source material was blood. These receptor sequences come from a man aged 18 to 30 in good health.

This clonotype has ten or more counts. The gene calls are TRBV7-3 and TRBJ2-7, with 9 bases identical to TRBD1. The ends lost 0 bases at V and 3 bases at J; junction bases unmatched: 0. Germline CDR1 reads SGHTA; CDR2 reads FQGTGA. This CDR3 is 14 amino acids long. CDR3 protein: CASSLTGQGYEQYF. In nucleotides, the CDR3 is TGTGCCAGCAGCTTAACGGGACAGGGCTACGAGCAGTACTTC. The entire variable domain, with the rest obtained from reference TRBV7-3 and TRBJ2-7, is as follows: GAGVSQTPSNKVTEKGKYVELRCDPISGHTALYWYRQSLGQGPEFLIYFQGTGAADDSGLPNDRFFAVRPEGSVSTLKIQRTERGDSAVYLCASSLTGQGYEQYFGPGTRLTVT.

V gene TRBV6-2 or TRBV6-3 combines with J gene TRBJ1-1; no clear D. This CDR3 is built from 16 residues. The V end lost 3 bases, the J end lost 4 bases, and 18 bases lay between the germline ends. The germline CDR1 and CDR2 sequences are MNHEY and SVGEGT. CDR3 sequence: CASSYHRPTGITEAFF. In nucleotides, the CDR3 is TGTGCCAGCAGTTATCACAGACCGACGGGGATCACTGAAGCTTTCTTT.

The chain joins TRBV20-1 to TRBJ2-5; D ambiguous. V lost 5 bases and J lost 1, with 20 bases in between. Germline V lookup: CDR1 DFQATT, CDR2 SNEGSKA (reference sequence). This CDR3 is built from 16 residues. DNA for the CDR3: TGCAGTGCTGGAGCGCTCCTTTCGCGTCTCCAAGAGACCCAGTACTTC. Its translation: CSAGALLSRLQETQYF.

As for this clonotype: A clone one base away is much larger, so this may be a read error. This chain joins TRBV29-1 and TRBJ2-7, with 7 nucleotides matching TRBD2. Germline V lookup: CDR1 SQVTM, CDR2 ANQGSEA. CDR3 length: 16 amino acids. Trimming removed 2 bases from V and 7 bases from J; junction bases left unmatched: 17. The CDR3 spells CSVESKGLADGDEQYF. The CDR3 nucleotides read TGCAGCGTTGAAAGTAAAGGGCTAGCGGATGGGGATGAGCAGTACTTC.

The CDR3 region is CASSVGGGQGDTEAFF. The CDR3 DNA reads as TGTGCCAGCAGCGTAGGAGGGGGACAGGGCGACACTGAAGCTTTCTTT. The genes are TRBV9 and TRBJ1-1, with 9 bases matching TRBD1. Looked up from germline, CDR1 is SGDLS and CDR2 is YYNGEE. This CDR3 is 16 amino acids long. Losses at the gene ends were 0 bases for V and 3 bases for J; bases not matched to a gene: 6.

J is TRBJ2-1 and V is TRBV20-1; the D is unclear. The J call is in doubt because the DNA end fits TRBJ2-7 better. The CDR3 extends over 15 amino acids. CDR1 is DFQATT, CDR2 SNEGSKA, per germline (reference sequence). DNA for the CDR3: TGCAGTGCTAGAGTTGGGCCAGGCTCCTACAATGAGCAGTACTTC. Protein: CSARVGPGSYNEQYF.

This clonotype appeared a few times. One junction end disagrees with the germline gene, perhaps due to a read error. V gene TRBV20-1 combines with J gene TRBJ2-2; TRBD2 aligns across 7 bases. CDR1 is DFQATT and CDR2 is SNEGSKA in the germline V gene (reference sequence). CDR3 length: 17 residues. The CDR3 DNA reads TGCAGTGCCAGAGAGATCCTAGCGGTCCGTAACACCGGGGAGCTGTTTTTT. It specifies CSAREILAVRNTGELFF.

The CDR3 DNA sequence: TGCAGTGCTGGGACGGGACGGTGGGGTGAAAAACTGTTTTTT. This translates into CSAGTGRWGEKLFF. The chain uses TRBV20-1 and TRBJ1-4, with TRBD1 as a possible D gene (5 bases). The V and J ends lost 5 bases and 7 bases respectively, with 17 bases between them. This CDR3 has 14 amino acids. Per the germline V gene, CDR1 is DFQATT and CDR2 is SNEGSKA (reference sequence).

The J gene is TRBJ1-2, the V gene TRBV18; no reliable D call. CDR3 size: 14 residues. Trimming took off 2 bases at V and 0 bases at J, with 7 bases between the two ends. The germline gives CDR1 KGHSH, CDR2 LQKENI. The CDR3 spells CASSPSSPNYGYTF. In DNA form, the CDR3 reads TGTGCCAGCTCACCATCCAGTCCTAACTATGGCTACACCTTC.

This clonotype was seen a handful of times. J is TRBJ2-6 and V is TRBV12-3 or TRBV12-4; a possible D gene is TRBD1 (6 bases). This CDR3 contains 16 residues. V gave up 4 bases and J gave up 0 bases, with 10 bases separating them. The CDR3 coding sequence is TGTGCCAGCAGTTACACAGGGCTCTCTGGGGCCAACGTCCTGACTTTC. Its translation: CASSYTGLSGANVLTF.

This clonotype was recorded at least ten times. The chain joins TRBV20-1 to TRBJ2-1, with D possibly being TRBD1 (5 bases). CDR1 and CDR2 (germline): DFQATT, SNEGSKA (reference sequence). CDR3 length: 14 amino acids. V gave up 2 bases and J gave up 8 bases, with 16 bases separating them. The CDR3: CSARNVGRVDEQFF. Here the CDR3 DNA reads TGCAGTGCTAGAAATGTGGGCAGGGTGGATGAGCAGTTCTTC.

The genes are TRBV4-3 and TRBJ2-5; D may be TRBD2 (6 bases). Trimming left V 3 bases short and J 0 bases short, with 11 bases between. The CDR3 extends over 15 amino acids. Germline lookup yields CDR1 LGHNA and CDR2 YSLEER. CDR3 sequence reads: CASSQTSANQETQYF. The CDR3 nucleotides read TGCGCCAGCAGCCAGACTAGTGCAAACCAAGAGACCCAGTACTTC.

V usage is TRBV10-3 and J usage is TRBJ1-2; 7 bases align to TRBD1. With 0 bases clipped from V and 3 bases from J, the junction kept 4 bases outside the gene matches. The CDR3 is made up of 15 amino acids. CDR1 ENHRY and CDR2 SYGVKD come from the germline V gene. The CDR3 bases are TGTGCCATCAGTGAGTCAAGGGGGCCTGACTATGGCTACACCTTC. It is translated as CAISESRGPDYGYTF.